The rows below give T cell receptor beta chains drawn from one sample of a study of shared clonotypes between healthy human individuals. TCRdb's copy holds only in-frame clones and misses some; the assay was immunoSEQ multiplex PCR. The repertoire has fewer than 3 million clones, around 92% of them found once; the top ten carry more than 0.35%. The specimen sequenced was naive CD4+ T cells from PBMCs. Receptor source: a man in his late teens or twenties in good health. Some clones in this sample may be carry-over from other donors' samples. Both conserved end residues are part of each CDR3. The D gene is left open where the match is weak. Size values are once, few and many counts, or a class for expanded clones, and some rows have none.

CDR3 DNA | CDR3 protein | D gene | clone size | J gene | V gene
TGTGCCAGCAGCTCCGGGACACCTTCCTACGAGCAGTACTTC | CASSSGTPSYEQYF | - | - | TRBJ2-7 | TRBV11-1
TGTGCCAGCAGCTTAACGCCAGCCATATCTTACAATGAGCAGTTCTTC | CASSLTPAISYNEQFF | - | - | TRBJ2-1 | TRBV7-3
TGTGCCAGCTCACCCGTCGAGCAGTACTTC | CASSPVEQYF | - | - | TRBJ2-7 | TRBV18
TGTGCCAGCAGTTTACGGCGGACAGATACGCAGTATTTT | CASSLRRTDTQYF | - | - | TRBJ2-3 | TRBV27
TGTGTCAGAAACGATAGCGGACAGGGCGACTACTACGAGCAGTACTTC | CVRNDSGQGDYYEQYF | - | - | TRBJ2-7 | TRBV7-5
TGTGCCAGCAGCCCCGGGACAGCACACTACGAGCAGTACTTC | CASSPGTAHYEQYF | TRBD1 | - | TRBJ2-7 | TRBV7-8
TGTGCCAGCAGCCCGAAAGAGACCCAGTACTTC | CASSPKETQYF | - | - | TRBJ2-5 | TRBV7-2
TGTGCCAGCATCACGGACGGGACAGAGTATGATAGCAATCAGCCCCAGCATTTT | CASITDGTEYDSNQPQHF | - | - | TRBJ1-5 | TRBV21-1
TGCGCCAGCAGCCATGGACTAGCGTTCGAGGCTGAGCAGTTCTTC | CASSHGLAFEAEQFF | TRBD2 | - | TRBJ2-1 | TRBV5-1
TGTGCCAGCAGCCAAATGGTGGGGTTCTACGAGCAGTACTTC | CASSQMVGFYEQYF | - | - | TRBJ2-7 | TRBV7-2
TGTGCCAGCAGTCCCCGTGTGGCTCCAACAGATACGCAGTATTTT | CASSPRVAPTDTQYF | - | - | TRBJ2-3 | TRBV6-5
TGTGCCAGCAGTTCCTCAAGGACTAGCGGGAGATTTAACGAGCAGTACTTC | CASSSSRTSGRFNEQYF | TRBD2 | - | TRBJ2-7 | TRBV27
TGCGCCAGCAGCCAAGAGGGCAGGCCTGGAAACACCATATATTTT | CASSQEGRPGNTIYF | - | - | TRBJ1-3 | TRBV4-1
TGTGCCAGCAGCTTAGCTTTTCAGGATGGCTACACCTTC | CASSLAFQDGYTF | - | - | TRBJ1-2 | TRBV7-2
TGTGCCAGCAGTTCACCGGACAGATTCTATGGCTACACCTTC | CASSSPDRFYGYTF | - | - | TRBJ1-2 | TRBV6-5
TGTGCCAGCTCACCACCGGGGGACCCCCGGCGCCTAGATACGCAGTATTTT | CASSPPGDPRRLDTQYF | - | - | TRBJ2-3 | TRBV18
TGTGCCAGCAGTTACTCCCCTTTCCCCACTAACTATGGCTACACCTTC | CASSYSPFPTNYGYTF | - | - | TRBJ1-2 | TRBV6-5
TGTGCCAGCAGTCCCCGGACAGGGTCCTACGAGCAGTACTTC | CASSPRTGSYEQYF | TRBD1 | - | TRBJ2-7 | TRBV6-5
TGTGCCAGCAGTCCCCCGGGGGGCTACGAGCAGTACTTC | CASSPPGGYEQYF | TRBD2 | - | TRBJ2-7 | TRBV27
TGCGCCAGCAGTCGAGGACAGGGTCTGTTGGAGACCCAGTACTTC | CASSRGQGLLETQYF | TRBD1 | - | TRBJ2-5 | TRBV23-1
TGCGCCAGCAGCCTGGTGGGGCAACGTCCGATGAACACTGAAGCTTTCTTT | CASSLVGQRPMNTEAFF | - | once | TRBJ1-1 | TRBV5-1
TGTGCCAGCACCTCAGGGGCCCCGAATCAGCCCCAGCATTTT | CASTSGAPNQPQHF | - | - | TRBJ1-5 | TRBV6-1
TGTGCCAGCAGTTACTCGGTTAGTTCGGATACGCAGTATTTT | CASSYSVSSDTQYF | - | - | TRBJ2-3 | TRBV6-6
TGTGCCAGCAGCCAAGGACTAGCGGCCTACAATGAGCAGTTCTTC | CASSQGLAAYNEQFF | TRBD2 | - | TRBJ2-1 | TRBV14
TGTGCCAGCAGCCGTGGGGGCCCCTACGAGCAGTACTTC | CASSRGGPYEQYF | - | once | TRBJ2-7 | TRBV14
TGTGCCAGTAGTCGCAGCGGCGCCGCGACCTACAATGAGCAGTTCTTC | CASSRSGAATYNEQFF | - | - | TRBJ2-1 | TRBV19
TGTGCCAGCAGTTTAAGGGGACCCTCTGACGAGCAGTACTTC | CASSLRGPSDEQYF | - | - | TRBJ2-7 | TRBV28
TGTGCCAGCAGCTTATCGCCCACCCTAGTGGAGCAGTACTTC | CASSLSPTLVEQYF | - | - | TRBJ2-7 | TRBV11-1
TGCGCCAGCAGCGCCGGGACAGGAATTTCAACTAATGAAAAACTGTTTTTT | CASSAGTGISTNEKLFF | TRBD1 | - | TRBJ1-4 | TRBV4-1
TGTGCCAGCAGCTTAGGCCTAGCGGGAGTACAGGATACGCAGTATTTT | CASSLGLAGVQDTQYF | TRBD2 | - | TRBJ2-3 | TRBV7-2
TGTGCCAGCAGCGTAGGGGCTAGCGGGACCTACGAGCAGTACTTC | CASSVGASGTYEQYF | TRBD2 | - | TRBJ2-7 | TRBV9
TGTGCCAGCAGCTTAGCGGAAGGCGGGACGCAGTATTTT | CASSLAEGGTQYF | - | - | TRBJ2-3 | TRBV11-2